This T cell receptor beta chain emerged from a study of T cell changes during pregnancy in multiple sclerosis. The CDR3 sequence is 12 residues long. Between the trimmed V and J ends, which lost 0 bases and 10 bases, there was a span of 8 bases. CDR1 and CDR2 from the germline V gene are SGDLS and YYNGEE. Clones were sequenced by immunoSEQ multiplex PCR, and TCRdb holds only the in-frame ones, with some missing. The repertoire includes tens of thousands of clones, about 93% of them detected once, and 0.45% to 0.6% sits in the top ten. The source material was CD4+ T cells from peripheral blood mononuclear cells, sampled in the third trimester of pregnancy. The J gene is TRBJ2-1, the V gene TRBV9; D unclear. The clonotype was recovered from a female donor with multiple sclerosis, enrolled in a pregnancy study. The CDR3 DNA reads TGTGCCAGCAGCGTAGGGTCAGGAGAGCAGTTCTTC. This sequence encodes CASSVGSGEQFF.